This TCR beta chain was recovered during a study of CD8+CD57+ T cells in acquired aplastic anemia. The wider study: Isolated CD4+ and CD8+ cells, once sorted, yielded DNA averaging about 3.4 ug.

Regarding the study as a whole: Sharing between patients and controls was observed for over 25 CD8+ CDR3 sequences.

The germline V gene encodes CDR1 SQVTM and CDR2 ANQGSEA. V gave up 5 bases and J gave up 3 bases, with 14 bases separating them. The CDR3 extends over 13 amino acids. The template used for profiling TCR beta VDJ and CDR3 was genomic DNA. Using its own MiXCR run on the reads, TCRdb lists one record per CDR3 protein. This repertoire shows hundreds of thousands of distinct CDR3 sequences, 45% to 65% found once; its top ten account for approximately 1.2%. A note on this clonotype: Antigen specificity is unknown.

Patients who underwent sequencing had shown CD8+CD57+ cell expansion by flow cytometry. Untreated patients provided the blood samples, with no therapy given before sampling. V gene TRBV29-1 combines with J gene TRBJ2-7, with D tentatively TRBD2 (6 bases). The sample taken for sequencing was sorted CD4+, CD8+, or CD8+CD57+ T cells (not recorded which) from PBMCs. The receptor was isolated from a human donor with aplastic anemia. CDR3 in amino acids: CSVSASVIYEQYF. The CDR3 nucleotides read TGCAGCGTTAGTGCTAGCGTAATCTACGAGCAGTACTTC.